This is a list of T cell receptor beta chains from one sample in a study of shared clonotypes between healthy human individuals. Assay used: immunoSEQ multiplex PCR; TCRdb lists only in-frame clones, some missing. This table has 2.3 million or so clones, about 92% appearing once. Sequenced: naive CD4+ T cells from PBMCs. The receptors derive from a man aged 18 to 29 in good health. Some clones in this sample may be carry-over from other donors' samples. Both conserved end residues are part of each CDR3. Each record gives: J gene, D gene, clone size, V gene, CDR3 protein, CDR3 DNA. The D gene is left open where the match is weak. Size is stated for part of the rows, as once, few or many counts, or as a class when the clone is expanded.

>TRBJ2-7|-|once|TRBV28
CASSTIRSDEQYF
TGTGCCAGCAGTACCATCCGCAGCGATGAGCAGTACTTC
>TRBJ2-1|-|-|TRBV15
CATSRDFDSSTEQFF
TGTGCCACCAGCAGAGATTTCGACAGTTCGACTGAGCAGTTCTTC
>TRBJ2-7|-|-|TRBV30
CAWSVLAGRFDEQYF
TGTGCCTGGAGTGTACTTGCAGGGCGGTTTGACGAGCAGTACTTC
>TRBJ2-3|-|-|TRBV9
CASSAQSSTDTQYF
TGTGCCAGCAGCGCCCAATCTAGCACAGATACGCAGTATTTT
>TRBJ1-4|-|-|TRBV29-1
CSVAGPKEKLFF
TGCAGCGTTGCAGGGCCCAAGGAAAAACTGTTTTTT
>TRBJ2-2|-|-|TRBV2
CASSDRDLVNGELFF
TGTGCCAGCAGTGATAGAGACTTAGTCAACGGGGAGCTGTTTTTT
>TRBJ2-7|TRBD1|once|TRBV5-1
CASSPRQGSDEQYF
TGCGCCAGCAGCCCGCGACAGGGGTCCGACGAGCAGTACTTC
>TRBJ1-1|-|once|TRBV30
CAWSIRTFGNTEAFF
TGTGCCTGGAGTATCAGGACATTTGGGAACACTGAAGCTTTCTTT
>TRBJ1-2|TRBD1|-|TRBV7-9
CASSLGDRVITNYGYTF
TGTGCCAGCAGCTTAGGGGACAGAGTAATCACTAACTATGGCTACACCTTC
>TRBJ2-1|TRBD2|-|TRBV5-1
CASSQTSEVVF
TGCGCCAGCAGCCAGACTAGCGAAGTTGTCTTC
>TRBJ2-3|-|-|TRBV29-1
CSVAGPGTDNTDTQYF
TGCAGCGTTGCGGGACCCGGGACGGATAACACAGATACGCAGTATTTT
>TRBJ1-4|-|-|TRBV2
CASRREGFNEKLFF
TGTGCCAGCAGGAGGGAGGGGTTTAATGAAAAACTGTTTTTT
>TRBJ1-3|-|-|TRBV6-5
CASSAGDTIYF
TGTGCCAGCAGTGCTGGTGACACCATATATTTT
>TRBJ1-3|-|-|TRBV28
CASISAGFESGTIYF
TGTGCCAGCATCAGTGCAGGGTTTGAAAGTGGCACCATATATTTT
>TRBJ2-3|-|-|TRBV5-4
CASSLGRGSTDTQYF
TGTGCCAGCAGCTTGGGGAGAGGAAGCACAGATACGCAGTATTTT
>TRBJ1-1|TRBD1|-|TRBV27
CASYTVRGRLGEAFF
TGTGCCAGCTACACGGTGAGGGGGCGGTTAGGTGAAGCTTTCTTT
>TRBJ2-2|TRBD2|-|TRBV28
CASRPGLAVTGELFF
TGTGCCAGTCGGCCGGGACTAGCGGTCACCGGGGAGCTGTTTTTT
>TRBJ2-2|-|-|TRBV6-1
CASTWTNTGELFF
TGTGCCAGCACCTGGACGAACACCGGGGAGCTGTTTTTT
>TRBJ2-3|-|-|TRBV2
CASSNRLTDTQYF
TGTGCCAGCAGCAACAGGCTCACAGATACGCAGTATTTT
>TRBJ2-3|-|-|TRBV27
CASSLRSGDTQYF
TGTGCCAGCAGTTTAAGGTCGGGAGATACGCAGTATTTT
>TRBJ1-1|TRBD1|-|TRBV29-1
CSVNRGPGTEAFF
TGCAGCGTTAACAGGGGGCCGGGGACTGAAGCTTTCTTT
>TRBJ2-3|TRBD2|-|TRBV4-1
CASSQDLMSGVSGDTQYF
TGCGCCAGCAGCCAAGATCTTATGAGCGGGGTGAGCGGCGATACGCAGTATTTT
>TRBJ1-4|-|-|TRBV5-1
CASSLSGANEKLFF
TGCGCCAGCAGCTTGTCCGGGGCTAATGAAAAACTGTTTTTT
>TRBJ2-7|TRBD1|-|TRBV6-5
CASRGGQGAGYEQYF
TGTGCCAGCAGGGGGGGACAGGGGGCTGGCTACGAGCAGTACTTC
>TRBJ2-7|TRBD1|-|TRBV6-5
CASSSTGTGVREQYF
TGTGCCAGCAGTTCCACCGGGACAGGGGTTCGCGAGCAGTACTTC
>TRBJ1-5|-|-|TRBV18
CASSPNQPQHF
TGTGCCAGCTCACCGAATCAGCCCCAGCATTTT
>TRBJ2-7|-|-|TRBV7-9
CASSQGLQGEQYF
TGTGCCAGCAGCCAAGGGTTACAGGGAGAGCAGTACTTC
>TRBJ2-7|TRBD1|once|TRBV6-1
CASSAPGTGGLYEQYF
TGTGCCAGCAGTGCTCCCGGGACAGGGGGCCTCTACGAGCAGTACTTC
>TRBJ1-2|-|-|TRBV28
CASSGTSSNYGYTF
TGTGCCAGCAGTGGGACAAGCTCTAACTATGGCTACACCTTC
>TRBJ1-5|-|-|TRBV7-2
CASSFGSSRWVQPQHF
TGTGCCAGCAGCTTTGGGTCATCCCGGTGGGTACAGCCCCAGCATTTT
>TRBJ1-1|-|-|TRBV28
CASSLQGVGVDEAFF
TGTGCCAGCAGTTTACAGGGTGTAGGGGTCGATGAAGCTTTCTTT
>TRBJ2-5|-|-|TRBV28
CASSLSGVETQYF
TGTGCCAGCAGTTTATCGGGGGTAGAGACCCAGTACTTC
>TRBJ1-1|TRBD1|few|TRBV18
CASSLLQGWDTEAFF
TGTGCCAGCTCACTGTTACAGGGGTGGGACACTGAAGCTTTCTTT
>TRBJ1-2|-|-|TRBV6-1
CASSEARGAPGYGYTF
TGTGCCAGCAGTGAAGCGAGGGGGGCCCCTGGGTATGGCTACACCTTC
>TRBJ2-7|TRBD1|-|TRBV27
CASSSGQGAFHEQYF
TGTGCCAGCAGTTCGGGACAGGGGGCCTTCCACGAGCAGTACTTC
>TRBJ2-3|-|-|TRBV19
CASMNRGTDTQYF
TGTGCCAGTATGAACCGGGGTACAGATACGCAGTATTTT
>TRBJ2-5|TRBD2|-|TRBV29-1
CSVEERRGQETQYF
TGCAGCGTTGAAGAGCGGCGGGGGCAAGAGACCCAGTACTTC
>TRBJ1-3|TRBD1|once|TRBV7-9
CASSLARTGSSSGNTIYF
TGTGCCAGCAGCTTAGCGAGGACAGGGTCCAGCTCTGGAAACACCATATATTTT
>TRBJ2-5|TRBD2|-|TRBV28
CASSHSTGGDQETQYF
TGTGCCAGCAGTCATTCGACGGGAGGGGATCAAGAGACCCAGTACTTC
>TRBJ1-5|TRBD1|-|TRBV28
CASSRADRGGSNQPQHF
TGTGCCAGCAGCCGAGCGGACAGGGGGGGAAGCAATCAGCCCCAGCATTTT
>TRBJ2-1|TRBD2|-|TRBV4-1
CASSQVAGVPSYNEQFF
TGCGCCAGCAGCCAAGTAGCGGGAGTTCCCTCCTACAATGAGCAGTTCTTC
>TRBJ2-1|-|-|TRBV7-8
CASSGEGVAEPYNEQFF
TGTGCCAGCAGCGGAGAAGGGGTAGCGGAGCCCTACAATGAGCAGTTCTTC
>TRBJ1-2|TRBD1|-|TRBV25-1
CASSELGGRGGYTF
TGTGCCAGCAGTGAACTAGGGGGCCGCGGTGGCTACACCTTC
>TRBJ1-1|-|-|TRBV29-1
CSVVARTEAFF
TGCAGCGTTGTCGCCAGGACTGAAGCTTTCTTT
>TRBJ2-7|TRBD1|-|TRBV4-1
CASSRTSGQGFDEQYF
TGCGCCAGCAGCCGGACCTCCGGACAGGGGTTTGATGAGCAGTACTTC
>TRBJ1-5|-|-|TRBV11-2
CASSFGEDQPQHF
TGTGCCAGCAGCTTCGGGGAGGATCAGCCCCAGCATTTT
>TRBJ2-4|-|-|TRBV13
CASSFHRDAAKNIQYF
TGTGCCAGCAGCTTTCACAGGGACGCTGCCAAAAACATTCAGTACTTC
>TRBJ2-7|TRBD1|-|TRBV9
CASSPNLGTVYEQYF
TGTGCCAGCAGCCCCAATTTGGGGACAGTCTACGAGCAGTACTTC
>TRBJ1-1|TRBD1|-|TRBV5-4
CASSLPGQGLNTEAFF
TGTGCCAGCAGCTTGCCCGGACAGGGGCTGAACACTGAAGCTTTCTTT
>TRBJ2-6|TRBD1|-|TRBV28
CASSSAGQDPSGANVLTF
TGTGCCAGCAGTTCCGCCGGACAGGACCCCTCTGGGGCCAACGTCCTGACTTTC
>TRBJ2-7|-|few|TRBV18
CASSPGQTVHEQYF
TGTGCCAGCTCACCTGGACAGACCGTCCACGAGCAGTACTTC
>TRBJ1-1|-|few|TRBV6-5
CASSTGTEAFF
TGTGCCAGCAGTACCGGGACAGAAGCTTTCTTT
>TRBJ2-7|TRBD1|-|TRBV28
CASSAPGTGTSEQYF
TGTGCCAGCAGTGCCCCAGGGACAGGGACCTCCGAGCAGTACTTC
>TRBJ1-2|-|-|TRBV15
CATRMGYGYTF
TGTGCCACCAGGATGGGATATGGCTACACCTTC
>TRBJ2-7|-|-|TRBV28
CASRWASARSYEQYF
TGTGCCAGCAGATGGGCTAGCGCGCGCTCCTACGAGCAGTACTTC
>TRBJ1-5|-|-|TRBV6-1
CASSEGQPQHF
TGTGCCAGCAGTGAAGGTCAGCCCCAGCATTTT
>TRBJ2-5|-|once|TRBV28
CASSSQGLLGETQYF
TGTGCCAGCAGTTCCCAGGGACTCCTGGGAGAGACCCAGTACTTC
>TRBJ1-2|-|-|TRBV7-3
CASSFRSGPSAAGYTF
TGTGCCAGCAGCTTCCGCTCGGGGCCCTCCGCCGCGGGCTACACCTTC
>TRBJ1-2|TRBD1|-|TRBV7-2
CASSLGTGDGYTF
TGTGCCAGCAGCTTAGGAACAGGGGATGGCTACACCTTC
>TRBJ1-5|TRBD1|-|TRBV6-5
CASTGTGGQPQHF
TGTGCCAGCACTGGGACAGGAGGTCAGCCCCAGCATTTT